The source of this T cell receptor beta chain is a study of blood T cell repertoires in COVID-19. Study overall: The analysed material was cDNA or gDNA that came from T cells, B-cell-depleted T cells, or PBMCs.

Patients from Seattle were sampled longitudinally, starting during active infection. Per the germline V gene, CDR1 is MDHEN and CDR2 is SYDVKM. The CDR3 totals 9 residues. V was trimmed by 11 bases and J by 5 bases, leaving 6 bases between them. Per the authors' pipeline: How many nucleated cells were present was estimated from reference gene primer amplification. Clones were read by immunoSEQ multiplex PCR, and TCRdb kept only the in-frame ones, dropping some. The V and J calls and clone size were taken over from that table, and D and trimming were inferred from the DNA. The sample has about 340,000 clones, roughly 86% seen once.

The V and J genes are TRBV28 and TRBJ1-2, with D unclear. The receptor was derived from a woman in her seventies with COVID-19, enrolled during active disease. The source material was peripheral blood. The CDR3 region has the DNA TGTGCCGAGGCTTATGGCTACACCTTC. Protein sequence: CAEAYGYTF.